Shown below are 26 T cell receptor beta chains from a single sample sequenced in a study of blood T cell repertoires in COVID-19. Sequencing was performed with immunoSEQ multiplex PCR; in TCRdb, only in-frame clones are kept and a portion is missing. The profile shows fewer than 200,000 clones, over 65% of them singletons. Material: PBMCs or T cells enriched from blood (not recorded which). The receptors originated from a woman in her fifties or sixties who had recovered from COVID-19.

The chain links TRBV18 to TRBJ2-5; tentatively, D is TRBD2 (6 bases). There are 17 residues in the CDR3. V lost 3 bases, J lost 1 base, and 18 bases lay in between. Germline V gene sequence: CDR1 KGHSH, CDR2 LQKENI. The chain's CDR3 is CASSPGPGVTPQETQYF. CDR3 DNA sequence: TGTGCCAGCTCACCGGGCCCGGGGGTGACTCCCCAAGAGACCCAGTACTTC.

This clone was observed a handful of times. An end of the junction does not agree with germline; a read error may underlie this. The chain carries TRBV30 and TRBJ1-5, with a tentative D call TRBD1 (6 bases). This CDR3 has 13 residues. The germline V gene encodes CDR1 GTSNPN and CDR2 SVGIG (reference sequence). CDR3 DNA: TGTGCCTGGACGAAGGACAGCAGTCAGCCCCAGCATTTT. Its translation: CAWTKDSSQPQHF.

The chain employs TRBV7-3 and TRBJ1-2; 12 bases are a match to TRBD1. The CDR3 runs 15 residues. The ends lost 4 bases at V and 8 bases at J; junction bases unmatched: 8. Per the germline V gene, CDR1 is SGHTA and CDR2 is FQGTGA. The CDR3 region has the DNA TGTGCCAGCAGCTCCTCCGGGACAGGGGGCGCCGGCTACACCTTC. Translation: CASSSSGTGGAGYTF.

This clone was counted once. The rearrangement links TRBV7-8 to TRBJ2-7; 10 nucleotides agree with TRBD2. Germline V lookup: CDR1 SGHVS, CDR2 FQNEAQ. This CDR3 has 15 amino acids. V gave up 1 base and J gave up 7 bases; unmatched junction bases: 7. The CDR3 DNA is TGTGCCAGCAGCTTAGGTCTAGCGGGGGCGGGAGAGCAGTACGTC. Translation gives CASSLGLAGAGEQYV.

The sample holds one count of this clone. This rearrangement joins TRBV19 to TRBJ2-2; 7 bases fit TRBD1. Trimming removed 10 bases from V and 4 bases from J; junction bases left unmatched: 9. Germline-derived CDR1 and CDR2 are LNHDA and SQIVND (reference sequence). The CDR3 covers 14 residues. The CDR3 sequence: CATQPGGGTGELFF. The CDR3 coding sequence is TGTGCCACCCAACCAGGGGGTGGCACCGGGGAGCTGTTTTTT.

The J gene is TRBJ1-2, the V gene TRBV6-1; the D gene is possibly TRBD1 (5 bases). Looked up from germline, CDR1 is MNHNS and CDR2 is SASEGT. Trimming shortened V by 2 bases and J by 4 bases, and 14 bases separated the two germline ends. The CDR3 consists of 15 residues. In DNA, the CDR3 is TGTGCCAGCAGTGAAAACGGCGGGACTGGCTATGGCTACACCTTC. Amino acid sequence: CASSENGGTGYGYTF.

This clone has a handful of counts. This chain joins TRBV7-9 and TRBJ1-2; D unclear. Germline values: CDR1 SEHNR, CDR2 FQNEAQ (reference sequence). The CDR3 spans 16 residues. V dropped 2 bases and J dropped 0 bases, with 13 bases sitting between them. The CDR3 region has the DNA TGTGCCAGCAGCTTAAAAAGCGTCCAGACTAACTATGGCTACACCTTC. Amino acid sequence: CASSLKSVQTNYGYTF.

The J gene is TRBJ1-1, the V gene TRBV3-1 (or the pseudogene TRBV3-2); TRBD1 agrees at 8 bases. CDR1 and CDR2 from the germline V gene are LGHDT and YNNKEL (reference sequence). V dropped 1 base and J dropped 1; count of bases not matched to a gene: 11. The CDR3 contains 18 residues. CDR3 coding DNA: TGTGCCAGCAGCCAAGTGTGCCCACAGGGGGAAGCGAACACTGAAGCTTTCTTT. Protein: CASSQVCPQGEANTEAFF.

The chain employs TRBV9 and TRBJ2-2; 14 positions match TRBD2. This CDR3 has 19 residues. J was trimmed by 7 bases and V by 3 bases; bases with no gene match: 14. Germline lookup yields CDR1 SGDLS and CDR2 YYNGEE. CDR3 bases: TGTGCCAGCAGCGGGAGACTAGCGGGAGGGTCTTTCGTTAGCGGGGAGCTGTTTTTT. Amino acids: CASSGRLAGGSFVSGELFF.

This clone was detected once. The rearrangement links TRBV3-1 (or the pseudogene TRBV3-2) to TRBJ1-4, with TRBD1 matching over 7 bases. Germline lookup yields CDR1 LGHDT and CDR2 YNNKEL (reference sequence). The length of the CDR3 is 16 residues. Unmatched junction bases numbered 10, after V lost 1 base and J lost 8 bases. In nucleotides, the CDR3 is TGTGCCAGCAGCCAAGCTCCGGGACAGATGTGGGAAAAACTGTTTTTT. Amino acids: CASSQAPGQMWEKLFF.

Remarks on this clone: The sample holds other DNA sequences that translate to the same CDR3. The V call is TRBV3-1 (or the pseudogene TRBV3-2), the J call TRBJ2-3; D not certain. V gave up 1 base and J gave up 1 base, with 3 bases separating them. This CDR3 has 13 amino acids. Germline-derived CDR1 and CDR2 are LGHDT and YNNKEL (reference sequence). CDR3 in DNA: TGTGCCAGCAGCCAAGCAGGCACAGATACGCAGTATTTT. This codes for CASSQAGTDTQYF.

V gene TRBV5-7 combines with J gene TRBJ1-1, with TRBD1 matching 10 bases. TRBV5-7 is placed among ORFs of uncertain function. With V trimmed by 3 bases and J by 0 bases, 5 bases remained unmatched. The CDR3 is 16 residues long. The CDR3 reads CASSWTGGLMNTEAFF. DNA for the CDR3: TGTGCCAGCAGCTGGACAGGGGGACTCATGAACACTGAAGCTTTCTTT.

This clone was counted many times. The genes are TRBV7-9 and TRBJ1-2; D is uncertain. CDR1 and CDR2 (germline): SEHNR, FQNEAQ (reference sequence). Trimming shortened V by 4 bases and J by 6 bases, and 9 bases separated the two germline ends. The CDR3 totals 12 residues. CDR3 sequence reads: CASSYDTHGYTF. In nucleotides, the CDR3 is TGTGCCAGCAGCTACGACACCCATGGCTACACCTTC.

This clone was detected once. The J gene is TRBJ1-5, the V gene TRBV6-5; TRBD1 might be the D (6 bases). CDR1 MNHEY and CDR2 SVGAGI come from the germline V gene. V lost 6 bases and J 7 bases, leaving 13 bases between the germline ends. This CDR3 has 13 amino acids. CDR3: CASRRGLRQPQHF. In DNA, the CDR3 is TGTGCCAGCAGGCGGGGGCTGAGGCAGCCCCAGCATTTT.

The gene calls are TRBV27 and TRBJ1-1; possible D gene TRBD1, 6 bases. The CDR3 contains 13 residues. V was clipped by 4 bases and J by 8 bases, with 14 bases between them. Per the germline V gene, CDR1 is MNHEY and CDR2 is SMNVEV (reference sequence). For the CDR3, the DNA is TGTGCCAGCAGTTGGGCGGGGGGCTCGGAAGCTTTCTTT. The encoded protein is CASSWAGGSEAFF.

The genes are TRBV6-5 and TRBJ2-2; TRBD1 aligns across 7 bases. Germline trimming cut 6 bases from V and 7 bases from J; bases unmatched to any gene: 8. The CDR3 runs to 14 residues. Germline-derived CDR1 and CDR2 are MNHEY and SVGAGI. CDR3 in amino acids: CASRETGLIGELFF. The CDR3 DNA reads TGTGCCAGCAGGGAGACAGGGTTGATCGGGGAGCTGTTTTTT.

The rearrangement links TRBV2 to TRBJ1-4; a possible D gene is TRBD1 (6 bases). The CDR3 spans 15 residues. CDR1 and CDR2 (germline): SNHLY, FYNNEI. Trimming pared 5 bases from V and 4 bases from J, leaving 14 bases between. The CDR3 region is CASSPRTVHNEKLFF. CDR3 in DNA: TGTGCCAGCAGTCCCCGGACAGTCCATAATGAAAAACTGTTTTTT.

The chain has TRBV4-1 and TRBJ2-7, with a weak D call TRBD1 (6 bases). Germline values: CDR1 MGHRA, CDR2 YSYEKL. There are 14 residues in the CDR3. CDR3 nucleotides: TGCGCCAGCAGCCACACCGGGATACAGGGTCCTTCTGCCGTC. It is translated as CASSHTGIQGPSAV.

The chain carries TRBV10-3 and TRBJ1-5; 9 positions agree with TRBD1. The CDR3 loop spans 15 amino acids. CDR1 is ENHRY and CDR2 is SYGVKD in the germline V gene. V was pared by 6 bases and J by 1 base, with 4 bases of the junction left unmatched. In DNA form, the CDR3 reads TGTGCCATCAGCCCGGGACAGGGAAGCAATCAGCCCCAGCATTTT. It is translated as CAISPGQGSNQPQHF.

The V call is TRBV7-9, the J call TRBJ2-1; 7 nucleotides agree with TRBD1. The CDR3 contains 14 residues. Germline CDR1 and CDR2: SEHNR and FQNEAQ (reference sequence). With V trimmed by 2 bases and J by 8 bases, 6 bases remained unmatched. This CDR3 reads CASSLQGGFDEQFF. Here the CDR3 DNA reads TGTGCCAGCAGCTTACAAGGGGGCTTCGATGAGCAGTTCTTC.

This clone has just a few counts. The chain carries TRBV15 and TRBJ2-1; possible D gene TRBD2, 5 bases. Looked up from germline, CDR1 is LNHNV and CDR2 is YYDKDF (reference sequence). V was cut by 0 bases and J by 0 bases, with 6 bases left in between. The CDR3 is 15 amino acids. CDR3: CATSREGSSYNEQFF. The CDR3 DNA follows: TGTGCCACCAGCAGAGAGGGGAGCTCCTACAATGAGCAGTTCTTC. Combining the CDR3 with reference TRBV15 and TRBJ2-1 gives the whole variable domain DAMVIQNPRYQVTQFGKPVTLSCSQTLNHNVMYWYQQKSSQAPKLLFHYYDKDFNNEADTPDNFQSRRPNTSFCFLDIRSPGLGDTAMYLCATSREGSSYNEQFFGPGTRLTVL.

The chain links TRBV2 to TRBJ1-1; unclear D gene. There are 14 residues in the CDR3. Germline lookup yields CDR1 SNHLY and CDR2 FYNNEI. The germline V and J ends were trimmed by 6 bases and 0 bases, with 11 bases remaining between them. CDR3 in amino acids: CASRGQFMNTEAFF. CDR3 in DNA: TGTGCCAGCAGGGGCCAGTTTATGAACACTGAAGCTTTCTTT. The full variable domain, rest sourced from reference TRBV2 and TRBJ1-1, is EPEVTQTPSHQVTQMGQEVILRCVPISNHLYFYWYRQILGQKVEFLVSFYNNEISEKSEIFDDQFSVERPDGSNFTLKIRSTKLEDSAMYFCASRGQFMNTEAFFGQGTRLTVV.

This clone was detected once. The chain recombines TRBV7-9 with TRBJ1-1; a weak D match, TRBD1 (6 bases). The CDR3 has 14 residues. Trimming took 4 bases from V and 4 from J, leaving 13 bases between them. Per the germline V gene, CDR1 is SEHNR and CDR2 is FQNEAQ (reference sequence). The CDR3 is CASSSQGLGTEAFF. The CDR3 DNA reads as TGTGCCAGCAGCTCCCAGGGGTTGGGCACTGAAGCTTTCTTT.

This chain joins TRBV5-1 and TRBJ2-2; 8 bases align to TRBD1. The CDR3 loop spans 14 amino acids. V shed 4 bases, J shed 5 bases, and the junction held 4 bases outside the gene matches. Germline V gene lookup returns CDR1 SGHRS and CDR2 YFSETQ. CDR3 sequence: CASSVNRGTGELFF. CDR3 in DNA: TGCGCCAGCAGCGTAAACAGGGGGACCGGGGAGCTGTTTTTT.

The chain combines TRBV5-1 with TRBJ2-2; 7 bases align to TRBD2. The CDR3 length is 16 residues. V lost 4 bases to trimming and J lost 6 bases; unmatched junction nucleotides: 12. In germline, CDR1 is SGHRS, CDR2 YFSETQ. The CDR3 is CASSLRTSPSSGELFF. CDR3 in DNA: TGCGCCAGCAGCCTCCGGACTAGTCCCAGTTCCGGGGAGCTGTTTTTT.

This chain links TRBV19 with TRBJ1-1; no clear D gene. The V and J ends lost 6 bases and 8 bases respectively, with 13 bases between them. CDR3 length equals 12 residues. In germline, CDR1 is LNHDA, CDR2 SQIVND (reference sequence). CDR3 bases: TGTGCCAGTAGCACCAAAGTGGAGGAAGCTTTCTTT. Its protein product is CASSTKVEEAFF.